These 32 T cell receptor beta chains share one sample of origin, sequenced in a study of metastatic and nonmetastatic thyroid tumors. TCRdb re-called the PCR reads via MiXCR. The table lists some 38,000 clones, less than 50% of them singletons, with roughly 24% in the top ten. There were no patients who had received any treatment before thyroid surgery. The sequenced sample consisted of tumor tissue. These receptors originate from a male donor with papillary thyroid cancer or a benign thyroid nodule (not recorded which). Some clones in this sample may be carry-over from other donors' samples.

About this clone itself: The same CDR3 can be traced to other DNA sequences in this sample. J is TRBJ2-2 and V is TRBV19, with D tentatively TRBD1 (6 bases). The CDR3 is 14 residues long. Germline assignment: CDR1 LNHDA and CDR2 SQIVND (reference sequence). Trimming took 5 bases from V and 4 from J, leaving 11 bases between them. Written as DNA, the CDR3 is TGTGCCAGTAGTCCTTGGACAGCCACCGGGGAGCTGTTTTTT. Translation gives CASSPWTATGELFF.

The chain combines TRBV7-2 with TRBJ2-7, with D uncertain. In germline, CDR1 is SGHTA, CDR2 FQGNSA. V was cut by 2 bases and J by 7 bases, with 12 bases left in between. The CDR3 is 13 residues long. In nucleotides, the CDR3 is TGTGCCAGCAGCTTATCTGAAGACTGGGAGCAGTACTTC. Translation: CASSLSEDWEQYF. The variable domain in full, completed from reference TRBV7-2 and TRBJ2-7, reads GAGVSQSPSNKVTEKGKDVELRCDPISGHTALYWYRQSLGQGLEFLIYFQGNSAPDKSGLPSDRFSAERTGGSVSTLTIQRTQQEDSAVYLCASSLSEDWEQYFGPGTRLTVT.

This clone showed up just a few times. V and J are TRBV6-1 and TRBJ2-7; D might be TRBD1 (6 bases). V lost 6 bases and J 2 bases, leaving 17 bases between the germline ends. CDR1 MNHNS and CDR2 SASEGT come from the germline V gene. The CDR3 length is 15 residues. Here the CDR3 reads CASRLSSRGTYEQYF. CDR3 sequence (DNA): TGTGCCAGCAGGTTAAGTAGCAGGGGTACCTACGAGCAGTACTTC.

V usage is TRBV20-1 and J usage is TRBJ2-7, with 7 bases lining up with TRBD2. Germline lookup yields CDR1 DFQATT and CDR2 SNEGSKA (reference sequence). The CDR3 is 13 residues long. The junction had 5 bases not matched to a gene; V was cut back by 2 bases and J by 4 bases. The chain's CDR3 is CSARRTRDYEQYF. CDR3 in DNA: TGCAGTGCTAGAAGGACTAGGGATTACGAGCAGTACTTC.

V is TRBV2 and J is TRBJ1-6; D not resolved. The germline CDR1 and CDR2 sequences are SNHLY and FYNNEI. The CDR3 sequence is 17 residues long. V gave up 1 base and J gave up 7 bases, with 17 bases separating them. The CDR3 region is CASSEVGWSVWNSPLHF. In DNA form, the CDR3 reads TGTGCCAGCAGTGAAGTTGGCTGGAGTGTTTGGAATTCACCCCTCCACTTT.

There are a few counts of this clone. The V and J genes are TRBV2 and TRBJ2-7; TRBD1 is a possible D gene (5 bases). The CDR3 has 12 amino acids. V was pared by 6 bases and J by 4 bases, with 10 bases between. Germline V lookup: CDR1 SNHLY, CDR2 FYNNEI. CDR3 bases: TGTGCCAGCAGCCGGACAAAGTACGAGCAGTACTTC. It codes for CASSRTKYEQYF.

V gene TRBV30 combines with J gene TRBJ2-1; D possibly matches TRBD1 or TRBD2 (5 bases each). V lost 8 bases and J lost 9, with 23 bases in between. CDR1 and CDR2 from the germline V gene are GTSNPN and SVGIG (reference sequence). This CDR3 contains 14 residues. The CDR3 region has the DNA TGTGCCAGGTCCGGGACCCTCCGTTCGGGTGAGCAGTTCTTC. Protein product: CARSGTLRSGEQFF.

This clone was seen only a few times. This chain links TRBV6-2 or TRBV6-3 with TRBJ2-2; 9 bases are shared with TRBD2. CDR3 size: 17 residues. In germline, CDR1 is MNHEY, CDR2 SVGEGT. The trim removed 5 bases at V and 1 base at J, leaving 8 bases unmatched. This chain's CDR3 is CASSNLLLAGNTGELFF. CDR3 sequence (DNA): TGTGCCAGCAGTAACCTATTACTAGCGGGGAACACCGGGGAGCTGTTTTTT.

This clone was seen a few times. The CDR3 loop is CASSQLTSGSSYNEQFF. The CDR3 DNA is TGCGCCAGCAGCCAATTGACTAGCGGGAGCTCCTACAATGAGCAGTTCTTC. This chain joins TRBV4-1 and TRBJ2-1; TRBD2 matches at 12 bases. CDR1 MGHRA and CDR2 YSYEKL come from the germline V gene. The J segment lost 0 bases and the V segment lost 2 bases, leaving 2 bases of the junction unmatched. CDR3 length equals 17 residues.

The V and J genes are TRBV2 and TRBJ1-5, with D perhaps TRBD1 (5 bases). The germline V gene has CDR1 SNHLY and CDR2 FYNNEI. V lost 7 bases, J lost 7 bases, and 17 bases lay in between. The CDR3 consists of 14 residues. The CDR3 region is CASTPGAGEQPQHF. The CDR3 nucleotides read TGTGCCAGCACCCCCGGGGCGGGGGAGCAGCCCCAGCATTTT.

The table lists this clone with a few counts. This chain uses TRBV28 with TRBJ2-1; 12 bases map to TRBD2. J was trimmed by 7 bases and V by 5 bases; bases with no gene match: 9. Germline V gives CDR1 MDHEN, CDR2 SYDVKM. This CDR3 has 16 residues. The DNA for the CDR3 is TGTGCCAGCAGTCAAGGGACTAGCGGGTATAAGAATGAGCAGTTCTTC. As protein: CASSQGTSGYKNEQFF. The full variable domain, completed using reference TRBV28 and TRBJ2-1, is DVKVTQSSRYLVKRTGEKVFLECVQDMDHENMFWYRQDPGLGLRLIYFSYDVKMKEKGDIPEGYSVSREKKERFSLILESASTNQTSMYLCASSQGTSGYKNEQFFGPGTRLTVL.

This clone was observed a handful of times. This CDR3 is CASSRGGTVSGANVLTF. The DNA of the CDR3 is TGTGCCAGCAGCCGAGGGGGGACTGTATCTGGGGCCAACGTCCTGACTTTC. V usage is TRBV28 and J usage is TRBJ2-6, with D possibly being TRBD1 or TRBD2 (6 bases each). V lost 6 bases, J lost 1 base, and 16 bases lay in between. The CDR3 loop spans 17 amino acids. Germline V gene sequence: CDR1 MDHEN, CDR2 SYDVKM.

This clone was found a few times. The rearrangement joins TRBV6-1 to TRBJ2-5, with 7 positions matching TRBD1. V shed 6 bases, J shed 5 bases, and the junction held 12 bases outside the gene matches. This CDR3 contains 15 residues. CDR1 is MNHNS and CDR2 is SASEGT in the germline V gene. The chain's CDR3 is CASRGDGTELETQYF. DNA for the CDR3: TGTGCCAGCAGGGGGGATGGGACAGAATTGGAGACCCAGTACTTC.

The V gene is TRBV19, the J gene TRBJ2-7; 7 positions agree with TRBD1. The CDR3 has 13 amino acids. Trimming removed 10 bases from V and 0 bases from J; junction bases left unmatched: 6. CDR1 LNHDA and CDR2 SQIVND come from the germline V gene (reference sequence). The CDR3 loop reads CATTTGSSYEQYF. The CDR3, as DNA: TGTGCCACCACGACAGGGAGCTCCTACGAGCAGTACTTC.

The rearrangement joins TRBV20-1 to TRBJ2-2; 7 bases are a match to TRBD2. The CDR3 runs to 16 residues. The trim removed 3 bases at V and 5 bases at J, leaving 12 bases unmatched. CDR1 and CDR2 from the germline V gene are DFQATT and SNEGSKA (reference sequence). In DNA form, the CDR3 reads TGCAGTGCTAGGACCGATCCGGGGAGGGAAACCGGGGAGCTGTTTTTT. This translates into CSARTDPGRETGELFF.

This chain joins TRBV12-3 or TRBV12-4 and TRBJ2-5; 8 bases agree with TRBD2. The CDR3 length is 18 residues. After removal of 4 bases from V and 3 bases from J, the junction contained 16 bases not matched to a gene. CDR3 in DNA: TGTGCCAGCAGTTATAACGGGGGTGGGAGCGGGAGTAAAGAGACCCAGTACTTC. Amino acids: CASSYNGGGSGSKETQYF.

The V gene is TRBV5-1, the J gene TRBJ2-7; D is perhaps TRBD1 or TRBD2 (6 bases each). In germline, CDR1 is SGHRS, CDR2 YFSETQ. Trimming took off 4 bases at V and 3 bases at J, with 20 bases between the two ends. This CDR3 comprises 16 residues. CDR3 residues: CASSLNPARGGYEQYF. CDR3 in DNA: TGCGCCAGCAGCCTAAATCCCGCCAGGGGAGGCTACGAGCAGTACTTC.

The chain carries TRBV6-2 or TRBV6-3 and TRBJ1-2, with 7 bases matching TRBD1. This CDR3 spans 14 amino acids. The junction had 4 bases not matched to a gene; V was cut back by 4 bases and J by 2 bases. Germline V gives CDR1 MNHEY, CDR2 SVGEGT. The CDR3 DNA sequence: TGTGCCAGCAGTTCCCGGGACAGCAACTATGGCTACACCTTC. Protein sequence: CASSSRDSNYGYTF.

In its sample, this clone was seen a few times. V gene TRBV11-1 combines with J gene TRBJ2-5; D is undetermined. The germline V gene encodes CDR1 SGHAT and CDR2 FQDESV (reference sequence). CDR3 length equals 12 residues. V lost 0 bases, J lost 5 bases, and 4 bases lay in between. For the CDR3, the DNA is TGTGCCAGCAGCTTAGCGAGGGAGACCCAGTACTTC. Protein product: CASSLARETQYF.

This sequence joins TRBV5-1 and TRBJ2-2; 9 bases match TRBD2. This CDR3 has 14 residues. Germline loops: CDR1 SGHRS, CDR2 YFSETQ. After removal of 2 bases from V and 4 bases from J, the junction contained 0 bases not matched to a gene. CDR3 loop: CASSLAGGTGELFF. CDR3 sequence (DNA): TGCGCCAGCAGCTTAGCGGGAGGCACCGGGGAGCTGTTTTTT.

The CDR3 nucleotides are TGTGCCAGCAGCCCTGACAGACTTAGCACAGATACGCAGTATTTT. This sequence encodes CASSPDRLSTDTQYF. The chain is built from TRBV11-2 and TRBJ2-3; D may be TRBD1 (5 bases). The CDR3 sequence is 15 residues long. Germline CDR1 is SGHAT and CDR2 is FQNNGV. V lost 5 bases and J 0 bases, leaving 12 bases between the germline ends.

This clone was detected only a few times. This rearrangement joins TRBV11-2 to TRBJ2-6; D possibly corresponds to TRBD1 (5 bases). The V and J ends lost 5 bases and 1 base respectively, with 12 bases between them. CDR1 and CDR2 from the germline V gene are SGHAT and FQNNGV. The length of the CDR3 is 16 residues. CDR3: CASSRDSSSGANVLTF. CDR3 DNA sequence: TGTGCCAGCAGCCGAGACAGCTCTTCTGGGGCCAACGTCCTGACTTTC.

The J gene is TRBJ2-3, the V gene TRBV4-1, with D tentatively TRBD2 (6 bases). CDR1 and CDR2 (germline): MGHRA, YSYEKL. The V end lost 0 bases, the J end lost 1 base, and 11 bases lay between the germline ends. CDR3 length: 16 amino acids. CDR3 protein: CASSQEGGTGTDTQYF. DNA of the CDR3: TGCGCCAGCAGCCAAGAGGGGGGTACAGGCACAGATACGCAGTATTTT.

V is TRBV10-3 and J is TRBJ2-5; D is uncertain. Trimming stripped 7 bases from V and 0 bases from J, with 9 bases between. Germline V gene data show CDR1 as ENHRY and CDR2 as SYGVKD. The CDR3 is made up of 13 amino acids. This CDR3 is CAIMRSDQETQYF. The CDR3 region has the DNA TGTGCCATCATGCGGTCCGACCAAGAGACCCAGTACTTC.

This CDR3 is CASSQEGRRNEKLFF. The CDR3 nucleotides read TGTGCCAGCAGCCAAGAGGGTAGACGAAACGAAAAACTGTTTTTT. The rearrangement uses TRBV4-2 and TRBJ1-4; D not certain. Germline CDR1 LGHNA, CDR2 YNFKEQ. Trimming shortened V by 0 bases and J by 8 bases, and 13 bases separated the two germline ends. The length of the CDR3 is 15 residues.

This clone was counted only a few times. The gene calls are TRBV24-1 and TRBJ2-5; TRBD1 is a possible D gene (5 bases). There are 14 residues in the CDR3. The germline CDR1 and CDR2 sequences are KGHDR and SFDVKD. V gave up 6 bases and J gave up 2 bases, with 12 bases separating them. This chain's CDR3 is CATSQKGKQETQYF. CDR3 nucleotides: TGTGCCACCAGTCAAAAGGGGAAACAAGAGACCCAGTACTTC.

This clone was seen only a few times. The chain uses TRBV20-1 and TRBJ1-1; a weak D match, TRBD1 (6 bases). This CDR3 contains 17 residues. The V gene's germline CDR1 is DFQATT and CDR2 SNEGSKA (reference sequence). Trimming took off 0 bases at V and 1 base at J, with 18 bases between the two ends. This CDR3 is CSARDHGGRKGNTEAFF. The CDR3 DNA is TGCAGTGCTAGAGATCACGGGGGGCGGAAGGGGAACACTGAAGCTTTCTTT.

This chain joins TRBV5-1 and TRBJ2-5, with a tentative D call TRBD2 (6 bases). CDR1 and CDR2 from the germline V gene are SGHRS and YFSETQ. The ends were cut back, 1 base at V and 5 bases at J, with 15 bases in the middle. The length of the CDR3 is 15 residues. The DNA of the CDR3 is TGCGCCAGCAGCTTGTCAGGAGGAAGCGGGGAGACCCAGTACTTC. This codes for CASSLSGGSGETQYF.

The rearrangement links TRBV28 to TRBJ1-5; 7 nucleotides align to TRBD1. The V gene's germline CDR1 is MDHEN and CDR2 SYDVKM. Losses at the gene ends were 6 bases for V and 9 bases for J; bases not matched to a gene: 8. The CDR3 totals 13 residues. This chain's CDR3 is CASRGTDNTPQHF. DNA for the CDR3: TGTGCCAGCAGGGGGACAGACAATACGCCCCAGCATTTT. Full variable domain (remainder filled in from reference TRBV28 and TRBJ1-5): DVKVTQSSRYLVKRTGEKVFLECVQDMDHENMFWYRQDPGLGLRLIYFSYDVKMKEKGDIPEGYSVSREKKERFSLILESASTNQTSMYLCASRGTDNTPQHFGDGTRLSIL.

The V and J genes are TRBV5-1 and TRBJ1-5; D is ambiguous. The V and J ends lost 0 bases and 4 bases respectively, with 11 bases between them. The germline V gene encodes CDR1 SGHRS and CDR2 YFSETQ. This CDR3 has 15 residues. CDR3 loop: CASSLEGIRNQPQHF. CDR3 coding DNA: TGCGCCAGCAGCTTGGAAGGGATAAGGAATCAGCCCCAGCATTTT.

This chain connects TRBV30 to TRBJ2-7; 7 bases agree with TRBD2. J was trimmed by 2 bases and V by 4 bases; bases with no gene match: 5. From germline, CDR1 is GTSNPN and CDR2 SVGIG (reference sequence). This CDR3 comprises 13 residues. Written as DNA, the CDR3 is TGTGCCTGGATTCCCAGCGGGACCTACGAGCAGTACTTC. Translation: CAWIPSGTYEQYF.

The chain links TRBV11-2 to TRBJ2-5; the D is unclear. CDR3 length: 11 amino acids. Germline V gene data show CDR1 as SGHAT and CDR2 as FQNNGV. The V and J ends lost 3 bases and 5 bases respectively, with 4 bases between them. The CDR3: CASSLGETQYF. CDR3 nucleotides: TGTGCCAGCAGCTTGGGGGAGACCCAGTACTTC.